A selection of T cell receptor beta chains follows, all from one sample in a study of T cells in Graves' hyperthyroidism and ophthalmopathy. TCRdb ran MiXCR on the multiplex PCR reads and lists one entry per CDR3 protein. The data show around 340,000 distinct CDR3 sequences, about 15% seen once. The sample was blood. Receptors originate from a woman in her 30s with Graves' hyperthyroidism. CDR3s include the opening cysteine and the closing phenylalanine or tryptophan. The order of the fields is V gene, J gene, CDR3 protein.

TRBV12-3/TRBV12-4,TRBJ1-2,CASSWAHYGYTF
TRBV29-1,TRBJ2-7,CSARADPPGYEQYF
TRBV12-3/TRBV12-4,TRBJ2-2,CASSLLSGRRAGELFF
TRBV19,TRBJ2-2,CASENTGELFF
TRBV15,TRBJ2-2,CATSTIGSKAGELFF
TRBV3-1,TRBJ2-5,CASSPPGTGRETQYF
TRBV27,TRBJ2-7,CASRHLGEQYF
TRBV20-1,TRBJ2-7,CSARLNQRGPRSEQYF
TRBV24-1,TRBJ2-5,CATSDPRGEESAQYF
TRBV5-1,TRBJ1-2,CASSIRDGNANGYTF
TRBV15,TRBJ2-7,CATSRDRGRSYEQYF
TRBV20-1,TRBJ2-3,CSASDLAGGTDTQYF
TRBV27,TRBJ2-7,CASSQEGTSGTEQYF
TRBV29-1,TRBJ2-6,CSVDLGTAGANVLTF
TRBV7-9,TRBJ2-7,CASSSGAGGTAPGEQYF
TRBV28,TRBJ2-5,CASSVGSGSETQYF
TRBV28,TRBJ2-7,CASNTRNYEQYF
TRBV6-5,TRBJ1-2,CASSYVPNYGYTF
TRBV7-2,TRBJ1-2,CASRQIGGLYGYTF
TRBV27,TRBJ2-5,CASSPRGGPETQYF
TRBV2,TRBJ2-1,CAIHRPGRTKNEQFF
TRBV29-1,TRBJ2-1,CSSSGEAAYNEQFF
TRBV15,TRBJ2-7,CATSSGREGSYEQYF
TRBV6-2/TRBV6-3,TRBJ2-7,CASSKDRGVYEQYF
TRBV5-1,TRBJ1-1,CASSLVIGAEAFF
TRBV28,TRBJ1-5,CASTVGLFSNQPQHF
TRBV6-1,TRBJ2-5,CASTAGRTGTSGRAPQETQYF
TRBV6-6,TRBJ2-2,CASSYNPLTSGTGELFF
TRBV9,TRBJ2-1,CASTVGQNPYNEQFF
TRBV4-2,TRBJ2-2,CASSQAQASGRADGELFF
TRBV29-1,TRBJ2-1,CSLVEQFF
TRBV7-9,TRBJ2-7,CASSNLAGDNEQYF
TRBV4-3,TRBJ2-1,CASSQGGTSGRFVNEQFF
TRBV28,TRBJ1-3,CASSPTAASGNTIYF
TRBV24-1,TRBJ1-2,CATSGPTQGYGYTF